Below, 19 T cell receptor beta chains from the same sample are listed, as sequenced in a study of PD-1 blockade in classical Hodgkin lymphoma. Some clones are missing from TCRdb's copy, which holds only in-frame ones; the method was immunoSEQ multiplex PCR. The table lists thousands of clones, 77% of them singletons. Each of the patients experienced relapse following autologous stem cell transplantation, and their brentuximab vedotin exposure differed. CD4+ T cells were purified from thawed PBMCs by magnetic negative selection. The sample here was CD4+ T cells from blood, taken at baseline. All receptors derive from a human donor with classical Hodgkin lymphoma.

This CDR3 is CATSSLSTDTQYF. The CDR3, as DNA: TGTGCCACCAGCAGCCTTAGCACAGATACGCAGTATTTT. This chain connects TRBV15 to TRBJ2-3; D gene uncertain. The CDR3 runs to 13 residues. V was cut by 3 bases and J by 0 bases, with 4 bases left in between. CDR1 is LNHNV, CDR2 YYDKDF, per germline (reference sequence).

The rearrangement uses TRBV11-2 and TRBJ1-6; tentative D call: TRBD1 (5 bases). The CDR3 runs 15 residues. Germline CDR1 reads SGHAT; CDR2 reads FQNNGV. The V and J ends lost 2 bases and 3 bases respectively, with 8 bases between them. The CDR3 region is CASSLQGGYNSPLHF. CDR3 nucleotides: TGTGCCAGCAGCTTACAGGGAGGCTATAATTCACCCCTCCACTTT.

The rearrangement joins TRBV29-1 to TRBJ2-5; weak D call: TRBD2 (6 bases). The CDR3 is made up of 13 amino acids. V lost 3 bases to trimming and J lost 4 bases, with 12 bases between them. Germline assignment: CDR1 SQVTM and CDR2 ANQGSEA. CDR3 sequence reads: CSVDDGGGETQYF. CDR3 in DNA: TGCAGCGTTGACGACGGGGGTGGAGAGACCCAGTACTTC.

The chain uses TRBV7-2 and TRBJ2-1; D gene ambiguous. Germline V gene lookup returns CDR1 SGHTA and CDR2 FQGNSA. Trimming pared 5 bases from V and 4 bases from J, leaving 12 bases between. This CDR3 region has 14 residues. CDR3 sequence reads: CASSERDFYNEQFF. CDR3 nucleotide sequence: TGTGCCAGCAGCGAACGAGACTTTTACAATGAGCAGTTCTTC.

The chain links TRBV6-6 to TRBJ2-1; D remains ambiguous. Looked up from germline, CDR1 is MNHNY and CDR2 is SVGAGI (reference sequence). The CDR3 is 13 residues long. V lost 5 bases and J lost 4, with 9 bases in between. CDR3 DNA sequence: TGTGCCAGCAGTGAGAGACTTTACAATGAGCAGTTCTTC. This codes for CASSERLYNEQFF.

The J gene is TRBJ2-1, the V gene TRBV7-9, with TRBD2 identical over 10 bases. The V gene end was trimmed by 6 bases and the J gene end by 0 bases; junction bases not matched to a gene: 2. This CDR3 contains 15 residues. Germline CDR1 is SEHNR and CDR2 is FQNEAQ (reference sequence). The CDR3 DNA sequence: TGTGCCAGCAGACCTAGCGGGAGCTCCTACAATGAGCAGTTCTTC. As protein: CASRPSGSSYNEQFF. The full variable domain, rest sourced from reference TRBV7-9 and TRBJ2-1, is DTGVSQNPRHKITKRGQNVTFRCDPISEHNRLYWYRQTLGQGPEFLTYFQNEAQLEKSRLLSDRFSAERPKGSFSTLEIQRTEQGDSAMYLCASRPSGSSYNEQFFGPGTRLTVL.

The chain recombines TRBV2 with TRBJ1-4; 7 nucleotides agree with TRBD1. Germline CDR1 reads SNHLY; CDR2 reads FYNNEI. The CDR3 contains 14 residues. V trimming: 5 bases; J trimming: 5 bases; junction bases outside the gene matches: 5. DNA of the CDR3: TGTGCCAGCAGTCCACAGGGGCGGAATGAAAAACTGTTTTTT. Its translation: CASSPQGRNEKLFF.

This chain uses TRBV6-1 with TRBJ1-1; D remains ambiguous. CDR3 length: 14 residues. Per germline, CDR1 MNHNS and CDR2 SASEGT. V lost 7 bases to trimming and J lost 3 bases, with 15 bases between them. The CDR3 reads CASNEVWADTEAFF. The CDR3 bases are TGTGCCAGCAACGAGGTTTGGGCGGACACTGAAGCTTTCTTT.

This rearrangement joins TRBV7-2 to TRBJ2-5, with a tentative D call TRBD2 (6 bases). Trimming took off 5 bases at V and 4 bases at J, with 14 bases between the two ends. The CDR3 is 14 amino acids. The germline gives CDR1 SGHTA, CDR2 FQGNSA. Here the CDR3 reads CASSPPLATETQYF. Written as DNA, the CDR3 is TGTGCCAGCAGCCCCCCCCTAGCGACAGAGACCCAGTACTTC.

The chain employs TRBV30 and TRBJ1-1, with unresolved D. CDR1 GTSNPN and CDR2 SVGIG come from the germline V gene (reference sequence). This CDR3 region has 13 residues. Trimming pared 0 bases from V and 6 bases from J, leaving 11 bases between. The CDR3, as DNA: TGTGCCTGGAGTGTACCCTGGGCAGCTGAAGCTTTCTTT. Its protein product is CAWSVPWAAEAFF.

The chain couples TRBV7-2 to TRBJ2-2, with no clear D. There are 12 residues in the CDR3. V lost 1 base and J 8 bases, leaving 5 bases between the germline ends. CDR1 is SGHTA, CDR2 FQGNSA, per germline. The CDR3, as DNA: TGTGCCAGCAGCTTAGAGGTGGGGGAGCTGTTTTTT. Translated: CASSLEVGELFF.

This clone was seen once. V is TRBV5-5 and J is TRBJ2-3; D is unresolved. This CDR3 spans 15 amino acids. Trimming cost V 4 bases and J 2 bases, with 14 bases left between them. CDR1 and CDR2 from the germline V gene are SGHKS and YYEKEE (reference sequence). CDR3 sequence reads: CASSPGRSITDTQYF. CDR3 sequence (DNA): TGTGCCAGCAGCCCAGGACGGTCTATCACAGATACGCAGTATTTT.

This chain joins TRBV7-2 and TRBJ2-7; possibly TRBD1 for D (6 bases). V was pared by 5 bases and J by 0 bases, with 14 bases between. The CDR3 covers 15 residues. CDR1 and CDR2 from the germline V gene are SGHTA and FQGNSA. The CDR3 nucleotides read TGTGCCAGCAGCGGGCACAGGGAAAACTCCTACGAGCAGTACTTC. Its protein product is CASSGHRENSYEQYF.

The chain is built from TRBV30 and TRBJ1-2; D perhaps matches TRBD1 (6 bases). Between the trimmed V and J ends, which lost 0 bases and 2 bases, there was a span of 13 bases. Looked up from germline, CDR1 is GTSNPN and CDR2 is SVGIG (reference sequence). This CDR3 has 15 residues. The CDR3 sequence is CAWSVLGGANYGYTF. The CDR3 DNA reads as TGTGCCTGGAGTGTACTTGGGGGGGCAAACTATGGCTACACCTTC.

The chain links TRBV7-9 to TRBJ2-7; 7 positions agree with TRBD1. The V and J ends lost 1 base and 1 base, in that order; junction bases with no gene match: 16. Germline V gene lookup returns CDR1 SEHNR and CDR2 FQNEAQ (reference sequence). The CDR3 has 19 amino acids. The CDR3, as DNA: TGTGCCAGCAGCTTAGTTCCACAAAATCACCGGGACAGATCCTACGAGCAGTACTTC. Its translation is CASSLVPQNHRDRSYEQYF.

The V gene is TRBV9, the J gene TRBJ2-2; 13 nucleotides align to TRBD2. This CDR3 spans 18 amino acids. Germline V gives CDR1 SGDLS, CDR2 YYNGEE. J was trimmed by 4 bases and V by 3 bases; bases with no gene match: 9. The CDR3 reads CASSARRTSGSGTGELFF. The CDR3 coding sequence is TGTGCCAGCAGCGCCCGAAGGACTAGCGGGAGCGGCACCGGGGAGCTGTTTTTT.

This clone was seen a handful of times. The rearrangement joins TRBV25-1 to TRBJ2-3; D is possibly TRBD2 (6 bases). The V gene lost 2 bases and the J gene lost 3 bases, with 15 bases spanning the gap. CDR1 is MGHDK, CDR2 SYGVNS, per germline. This CDR3 region has 16 residues. CDR3 in amino acids: CASSEVAGIGTDTQYF. CDR3 DNA: TGTGCCAGCAGTGAAGTTGCGGGGATAGGTACAGATACGCAGTATTTT.

J is TRBJ1-3 and V is TRBV18, with D uncertain. Germline V lookup: CDR1 KGHSH, CDR2 LQKENI. The V end was cut by 2 bases, the J end by 0 bases, with 5 bases between. This CDR3 region has 14 residues. DNA for the CDR3: TGTGCCAGCTCACCAGGAGGCTCTGGAAACACCATATATTTT. Protein sequence: CASSPGGSGNTIYF.

This clone was counted between two and nine times. This rearrangement joins TRBV19 to TRBJ1-2, with D possibly matching TRBD1 (6 bases). The CDR3 loop spans 14 amino acids. V lost 6 bases and J lost 4, with 15 bases in between. Looked up from germline, CDR1 is LNHDA and CDR2 is SQIVND (reference sequence). The CDR3 here is CASRRTTGFYGYTF. The CDR3 DNA reads TGTGCCAGTAGACGGACCACAGGGTTCTATGGCTACACCTTC.